The clone carrying this T cell receptor (beta chain) was picked up one time. This sample was included in a study of blood T cell repertoires in COVID-19. Study overall: Sites across the United States, Italy and Spain contributed samples from acute and convalescent COVID-19. T cells, B-cell-depleted T cells, or PBMCs supplied cDNA or gDNA.

Per the original methods: Amplification of reference gene primers was used by the study to estimate nucleated cell counts. TCRdb's copy holds only in-frame clones and misses some; the assay was immunoSEQ multiplex PCR. V and J calls and clone size are copied from that table; D and trimming were computed from the DNA. Seen here are a few hundred thousand clones, about 87% observed once, and the top ten hold more than 6.5%. The V end was cut by 3 bases, the J end by 3 bases, with 13 bases between. CDR1 SGDLS and CDR2 YYNGEE come from the germline V gene. There are 16 residues in the CDR3. The rearrangement joins TRBV9 to TRBJ1-6; the D gene is possibly TRBD1 (5 bases). Specimen: peripheral blood. This sequence originates from a woman aged 70-85 years with active or convalescent COVID-19. Here the CDR3 reads CASSASGVNYNSPLHF. As DNA, the CDR3 is TGTGCCAGCAGCGCCTCGGGGGTGAACTATAATTCACCCCTCCACTTT. Full variable domain (remainder filled in from reference TRBV9 and TRBJ1-6): DSGVTQTPKHLITATGQRVTLRCSPRSGDLSVYWYQQSLDQGLQFLIQYYNGEERAKGNILERFSAQQFPDLHSELNLSSLELGDSALYFCASSASGVNYNSPLHFGNGTRLTVT.